Listed here is a single TCR beta chain. These data come from a study of blood T cell repertoires in COVID-19. Across the study: Acute and convalescent COVID-19 samples came from the United States, Italy and Spain.

Assay used: immunoSEQ multiplex PCR; TCRdb lists only in-frame clones, some missing. The repertoire holds more than 95,000 clones, with less than 90% as singletons. The germline V gene encodes CDR1 LNHDA and CDR2 SQIVND (reference sequence). The CDR3 length is 13 residues. The V end lost 1 base, the J end lost 7 bases, and 5 bases lay between the germline ends. This chain joins TRBV19 and TRBJ1-6; D possibly corresponds to TRBD1 (5 bases). The sequence derives from a man between 70 and 80 years old who had recovered from COVID-19. Sequencing was carried out using peripheral blood. The CDR3 DNA is TGTGCCAGTAGTATAGGACAGAATTCACCCCTCCACTTT. This sequence encodes CASSIGQNSPLHF.